This T cell receptor (beta chain) emerged from a study of radiation and T cells in renal cell carcinoma. Study in general: Nephrectomy followed 15 Gy stereotactic body radiation by 4 weeks.

Germline assignment: CDR1 LNHDA and CDR2 SQIVND (reference sequence). Between the trimmed V and J ends, which lost 2 bases and 6 bases, there was a span of 14 bases. The CDR3 is made up of 15 amino acids. Time point reported: blood 2 weeks post-SBRT. Sample treatment: 15 Gy SBRT to primary tumor, nephrectomy 4 weeks later. The patient's renal cell carcinoma had clear cell pathology. Sequencing was performed with immunoSEQ multiplex PCR; in TCRdb, only in-frame clones are kept and a portion is missing. The sample yields 60,000 to 80,000 clones, around 76% seen once. The sequence came from a man in his 60s with renal cell carcinoma. The rearrangement joins TRBV19 to TRBJ1-5; D possibly corresponds to TRBD1 (5 bases). Sequencing used blood, obtained from a patient whose treatment included radiotherapy and nephrectomy. CDR3 in DNA: TGTGCCAGTAGTATAAATTGGGGGGTAAGTCAGCCCCAGCATTTT. Translation: CASSINWGVSQPQHF.